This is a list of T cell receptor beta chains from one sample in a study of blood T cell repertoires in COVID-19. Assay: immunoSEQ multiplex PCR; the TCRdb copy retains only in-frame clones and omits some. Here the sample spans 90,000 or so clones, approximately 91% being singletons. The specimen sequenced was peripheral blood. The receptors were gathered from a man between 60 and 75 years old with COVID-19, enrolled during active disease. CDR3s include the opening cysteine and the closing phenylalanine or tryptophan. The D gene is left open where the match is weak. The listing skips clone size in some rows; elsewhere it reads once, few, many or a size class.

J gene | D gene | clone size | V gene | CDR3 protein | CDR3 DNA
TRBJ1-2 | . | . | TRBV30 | CASAISNYGYTF | TGTGCTTCAGCGATATCTAACTATGGCTACACCTTC
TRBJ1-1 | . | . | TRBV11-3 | CASSVQMNTEAFF | TGTGCCAGCAGCGTCCAGATGAACACTGAAGCTTTCTTT
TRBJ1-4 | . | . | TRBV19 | CASSGTPGVEKLFF | TGTGCCAGTAGTGGAACACCAGGGGTGGAAAAACTGTTTTTT
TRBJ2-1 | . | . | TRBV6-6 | CASSYLLGLDNEQFF | TGTGCCAGCAGTTACCTACTCGGACTTGACAATGAGCAGTTCTTC
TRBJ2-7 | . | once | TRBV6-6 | CASTQSGSYEQYF | TGTGCCAGCACCCAAAGCGGGTCCTACGAGCAGTACTTC
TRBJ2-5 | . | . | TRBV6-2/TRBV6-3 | CASSPLGAGNKETQYF | TGTGCCAGCAGTCCACTAGGTGCAGGAAATAAAGAGACCCAGTACTTC
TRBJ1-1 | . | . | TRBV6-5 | CASSYAGRMNTEAFF | TGTGCCAGCAGTTACGCGGGCCGTATGAACACTGAAGCTTTCTTT
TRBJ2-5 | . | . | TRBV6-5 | CASSLGLRETQYF | TGTGCCAGCAGTTTGGGACTCAGAGAGACCCAGTACTTC
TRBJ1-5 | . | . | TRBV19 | CASTPPGLISNQPQHF | TGTGCCAGTACCCCACCGGGACTCATTAGCAATCAGCCCCAGCATTTT
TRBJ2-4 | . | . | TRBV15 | CATSRDKGDIGAKNIQYF | TGTGCCACCAGCAGAGATAAGGGGGACATCGGGGCCAAAAACATTCAGTACTTC
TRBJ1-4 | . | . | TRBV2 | CASSEAHTGGLFF | TGTGCCAGCAGTGAAGCGCACACCGGGGGACTGTTTTTT
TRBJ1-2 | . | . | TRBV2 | CASSEIRDDGYTF | TGTGCCAGCAGTGAAATCCGGGATGATGGCTACACCTTC
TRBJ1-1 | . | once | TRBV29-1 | CSVEEMGANTEAFF | TGCAGCGTTGAAGAGATGGGGGCGAACACTGAAGCTTTCTTT
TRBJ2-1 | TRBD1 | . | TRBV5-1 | CASSAITGTGEDEQFF | TGCGCCAGCAGCGCAATAACCGGGACAGGGGAGGATGAGCAGTTCTTC
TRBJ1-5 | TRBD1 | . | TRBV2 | CASRFGTEMNQPQHF | TGTGCCAGCAGATTTGGGACAGAAATGAATCAGCCCCAGCATTTT
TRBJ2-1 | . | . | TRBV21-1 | CASSPSSGRTYNEQFF | TGTGCCAGCAGCCCCTCTAGCGGGAGAACGTACAATGAGCAGTTCTTC
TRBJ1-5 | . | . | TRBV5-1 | CASSLVGGSNQPQHF | TGCGCCAGCAGCTTGGTGGGGGGTAGCAATCAGCCCCAGCATTTT
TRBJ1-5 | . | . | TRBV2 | CASRGGLRGNQPQHF | TGTGCCAGCAGGGGGGGGCTGAGGGGCAATCAGCCCCAGCATTTT
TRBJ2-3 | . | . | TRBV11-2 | CASSRHITDTQYF | TGTGCCAGCAGCCGACACATCACAGATACGCAGTATTTT
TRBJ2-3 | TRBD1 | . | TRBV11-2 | CASSRQGNTQYF | TGTGCCAGCAGCCGACAGGGGAATACGCAGTATTTT
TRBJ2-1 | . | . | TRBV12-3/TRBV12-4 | CASRLTGFNEQFF | TGTGCCAGCAGGCTGACAGGATTCAATGAGCAGTTCTTC
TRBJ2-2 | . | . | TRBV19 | CAITGTPTPGSCFF | .
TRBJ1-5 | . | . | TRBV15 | CATSLRSSAGSNQPQHF | TGTGCCACCAGCCTAAGGTCCTCGGCAGGGAGCAATCAGCCCCAGCATTTT
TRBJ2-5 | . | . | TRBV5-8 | CASSLGLTRETQYF | TGTGCCAGCAGCCTAGGACTAACCCGAGAGACCCAGTACTTC
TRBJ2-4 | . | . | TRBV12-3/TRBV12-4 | CASRQDTKNIQYF | TGTGCCAGCAGACAGGATACCAAAAACATTCAGTACTTC
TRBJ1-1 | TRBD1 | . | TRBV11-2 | CASSAPGTGVKNTEAFF | TGTGCCAGCAGCGCCCCCGGGACAGGGGTGAAGAACACTGAAGCTTTCTTT
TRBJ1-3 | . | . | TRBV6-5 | CASSAGLGNTIYF | TGTGCCAGCAGCGCGGGCCTTGGAAACACCATATATTTT
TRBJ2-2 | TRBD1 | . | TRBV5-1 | CASSLEGQGSNTGELFF | TGCGCCAGCAGCTTGGAGGGACAGGGATCGAACACCGGGGAGCTGTTTTTT
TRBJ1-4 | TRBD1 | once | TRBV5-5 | CASSVAGTGNEKLFF | TGTGCCAGCAGCGTAGCCGGGACAGGGAATGAAAAACTGTTTTTT
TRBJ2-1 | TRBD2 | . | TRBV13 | CASSSGLANYNEQFF | TGTGCCAGCAGCTCGGGACTAGCAAACTACAATGAGCAGTTCTTC
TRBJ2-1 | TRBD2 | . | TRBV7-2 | CASSLSGTVDNEQFF | TGTGCCAGCAGCCTTAGCGGGACGGTCGACAATGAGCAGTTCTTC
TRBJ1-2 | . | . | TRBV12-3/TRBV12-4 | CASSAGQYGYTF | TGTGCCAGCAGTGCCGGACAGTATGGCTACACCTTC
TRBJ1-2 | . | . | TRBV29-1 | CSVHRVGLGYTF | TGCAGCGTTCACAGGGTAGGGCTCGGCTACACCTTC
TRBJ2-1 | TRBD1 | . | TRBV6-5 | CASSYIGGLNEQFF | TGTGCCAGCAGTTACATAGGGGGCTTGAATGAGCAGTTCTTC
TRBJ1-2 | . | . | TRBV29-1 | CSARGGTQDGYTF | TGCAGCGCCCGGGGGGGCACCCAAGATGGCTACACCTTC
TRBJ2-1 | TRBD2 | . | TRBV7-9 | CASSWGLAGNEQFF | TGTGCCAGCAGCTGGGGACTAGCGGGTAATGAGCAGTTCTTC
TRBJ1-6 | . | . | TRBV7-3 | CASSLTGREGSPLHF | TGTGCCAGCAGCTTAACAGGGCGGGAAGGTTCACCCCTCCACTTT
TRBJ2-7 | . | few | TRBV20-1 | CSARAFLEQYF | TGCAGTGCTAGGGCCTTCTTGGAGCAGTACTTC
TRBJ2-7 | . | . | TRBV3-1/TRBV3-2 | CASSQGLINSYEQYF | TGTGCCAGCAGCCAGGGACTTATTAACTCCTACGAGCAGTACTTC
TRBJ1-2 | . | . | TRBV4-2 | CASSPGHSFSYGYTF | TGTGCCAGCAGCCCAGGTCACAGCTTTTCCTATGGCTACACCTTC
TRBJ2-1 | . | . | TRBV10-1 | CASSPGNYNEQFF | TGCGCCAGCAGCCCCGGGAACTACAATGAGCAGTTCTTC
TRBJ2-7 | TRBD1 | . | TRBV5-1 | CASSSGQGAYEQYF | TGCGCCAGCAGCTCAGGACAGGGAGCCTACGAGCAGTACTTC
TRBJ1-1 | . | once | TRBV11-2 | CASSQPTGFNTEAFF | TGTGCCAGCAGCCAACCGACAGGCTTCAACACTGAAGCTTTCTTT
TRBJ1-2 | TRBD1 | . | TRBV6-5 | CASRNSRDSLYYTF | TGTGCCAGCAGGAACTCTAGGGACAGCCTATACTACACCTTC
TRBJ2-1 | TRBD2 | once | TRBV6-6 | CASSSVAGANEQFF | TGTGCCAGCAGCTCCGTAGCGGGGGCCAATGAGCAGTTCTTC
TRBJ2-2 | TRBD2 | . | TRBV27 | CASSLWASGVNTGELFF | TGTGCCAGCAGTTTATGGGCTAGCGGGGTAAACACCGGGGAGCTGTTTTTT
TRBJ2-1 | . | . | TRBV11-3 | CASSFIGSSPNEQFF | TGTGCCAGCAGCTTTATCGGAAGTAGCCCCAATGAGCAGTTCTTC
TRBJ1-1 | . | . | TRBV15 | CATSSLQGNTEAFF | TGTGCCACCAGCAGCCTACAGGGTAACACTGAAGCTTTCTTT
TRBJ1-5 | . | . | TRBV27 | CASTPAGLIPNQPQHF | TGTGCCAGCACCCCCGCAGGGCTTATCCCCAATCAGCCCCAGCATTTT
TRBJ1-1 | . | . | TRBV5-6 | CASSLALGPEAFF | TGTGCCAGCAGCTTGGCCTTGGGCCCTGAAGCTTTCTTT
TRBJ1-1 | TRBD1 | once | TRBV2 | CASSRQGMDTEAFF | TGTGCCAGCAGCCGACAGGGGATGGACACTGAAGCTTTCTTT